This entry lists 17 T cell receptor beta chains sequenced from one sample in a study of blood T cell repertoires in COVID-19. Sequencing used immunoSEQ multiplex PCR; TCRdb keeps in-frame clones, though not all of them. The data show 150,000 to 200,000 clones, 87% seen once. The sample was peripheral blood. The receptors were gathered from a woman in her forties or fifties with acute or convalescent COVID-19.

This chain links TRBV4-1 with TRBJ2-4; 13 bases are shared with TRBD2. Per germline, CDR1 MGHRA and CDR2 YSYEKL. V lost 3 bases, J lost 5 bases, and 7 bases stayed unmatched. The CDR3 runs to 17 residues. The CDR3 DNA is TGCGCCAGCAGCCAGGCCACTAGCGGGGGGGCGGAAAACATTCAGTACTTC. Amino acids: CASSQATSGGAENIQYF.

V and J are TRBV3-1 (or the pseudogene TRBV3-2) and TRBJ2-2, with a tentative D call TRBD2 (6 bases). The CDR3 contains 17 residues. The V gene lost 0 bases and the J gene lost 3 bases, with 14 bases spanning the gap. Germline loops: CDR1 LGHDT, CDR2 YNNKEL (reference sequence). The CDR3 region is CASSQDVYQRDTGELFF. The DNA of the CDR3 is TGTGCCAGCAGCCAAGATGTATATCAGCGGGACACCGGGGAGCTGTTTTTT.

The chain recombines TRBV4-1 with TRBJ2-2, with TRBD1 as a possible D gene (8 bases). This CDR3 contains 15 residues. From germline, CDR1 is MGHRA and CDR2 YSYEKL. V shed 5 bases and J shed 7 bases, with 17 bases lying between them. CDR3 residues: CASSYGQGGDGELFF. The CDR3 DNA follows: TGCGCCAGCAGCTACGGACAGGGAGGGGACGGGGAGCTGTTTTTT.

In nucleotides, the CDR3 is TGTGCCAGCTCGTGGTTCTTCGGGGACGAGCAGTACTTC. Encoded protein: CASSWFFGDEQYF. The chain recombines TRBV7-9 with TRBJ2-7, with D maybe TRBD2 (5 bases). Germline V gives CDR1 SEHNR, CDR2 FQNEAQ (reference sequence). The CDR3 covers 13 residues. The V gene lost 8 bases and the J gene lost 5 bases, with 16 bases spanning the gap.

CDR3 in DNA: TGTGCCAGCAGCTTAGGTCCCGCGGGACGGGAGACCCAGTACTTC. It codes for CASSLGPAGRETQYF. The rearrangement joins TRBV11-3 to TRBJ2-5; TRBD2 might be the D (6 bases). The CDR3 has 15 residues. The germline V gene encodes CDR1 SGHNT and CDR2 YENEEA. V lost 1 base and J lost 5, with 14 bases in between.

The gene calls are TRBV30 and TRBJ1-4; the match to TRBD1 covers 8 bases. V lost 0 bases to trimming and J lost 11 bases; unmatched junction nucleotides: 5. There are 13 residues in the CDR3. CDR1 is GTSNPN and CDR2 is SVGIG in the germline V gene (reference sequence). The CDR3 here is CAWSVQGAEKLFF. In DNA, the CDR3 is TGTGCCTGGAGTGTTCAGGGGGCTGAGAAACTGTTTTTT.

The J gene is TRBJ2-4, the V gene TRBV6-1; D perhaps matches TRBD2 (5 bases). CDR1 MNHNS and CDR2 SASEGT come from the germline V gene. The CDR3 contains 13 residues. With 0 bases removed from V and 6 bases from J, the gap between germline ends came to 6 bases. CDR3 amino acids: CASSEAEGNIQYF. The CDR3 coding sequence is TGTGCCAGCAGTGAAGCTGAGGGAAACATTCAGTACTTC.

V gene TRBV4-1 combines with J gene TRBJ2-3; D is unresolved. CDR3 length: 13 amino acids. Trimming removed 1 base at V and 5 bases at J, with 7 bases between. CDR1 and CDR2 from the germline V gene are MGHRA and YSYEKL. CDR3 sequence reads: CASSQGTIDTQYF. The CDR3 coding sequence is TGCGCCAGCAGCCAAGGTACAATAGATACGCAGTATTTT.

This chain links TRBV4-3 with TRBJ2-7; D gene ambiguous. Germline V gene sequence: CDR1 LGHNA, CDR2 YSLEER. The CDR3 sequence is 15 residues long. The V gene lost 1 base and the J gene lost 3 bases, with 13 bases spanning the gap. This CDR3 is CASSQGGGFYYEQYF. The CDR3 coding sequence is TGCGCCAGCAGCCAAGGAGGTGGGTTTTACTACGAGCAGTACTTC.

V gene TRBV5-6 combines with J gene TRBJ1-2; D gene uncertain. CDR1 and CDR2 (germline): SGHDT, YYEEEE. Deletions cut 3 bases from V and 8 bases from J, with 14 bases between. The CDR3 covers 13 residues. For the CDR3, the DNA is TGTGCCAGCAGCTGGCAGTGGGTGGAGGGCTACACCTTC. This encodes CASSWQWVEGYTF.

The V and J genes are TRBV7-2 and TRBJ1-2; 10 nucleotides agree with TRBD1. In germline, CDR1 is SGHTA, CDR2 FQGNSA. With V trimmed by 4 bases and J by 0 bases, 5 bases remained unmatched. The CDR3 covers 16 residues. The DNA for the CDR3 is TGTGCCAGCAGCTCGGGGGGGACAGGGGCTAACTATGGCTACACCTTC. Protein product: CASSSGGTGANYGYTF. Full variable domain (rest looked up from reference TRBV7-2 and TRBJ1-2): GAGVSQSPSNKVTEKGKDVELRCDPISGHTALYWYRQSLGQGLEFLIYFQGNSAPDKSGLPSDRFSAERTGGSVSTLTIQRTQQEDSAVYLCASSSGGTGANYGYTFGSGTRLTVV.

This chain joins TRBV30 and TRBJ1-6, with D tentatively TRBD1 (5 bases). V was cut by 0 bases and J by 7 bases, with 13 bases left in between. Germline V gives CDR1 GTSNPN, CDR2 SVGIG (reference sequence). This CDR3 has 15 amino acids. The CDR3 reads CAWSVAQGGNSPLHF. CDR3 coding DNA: TGTGCCTGGAGTGTAGCCCAGGGTGGGAATTCACCCCTCCACTTT.

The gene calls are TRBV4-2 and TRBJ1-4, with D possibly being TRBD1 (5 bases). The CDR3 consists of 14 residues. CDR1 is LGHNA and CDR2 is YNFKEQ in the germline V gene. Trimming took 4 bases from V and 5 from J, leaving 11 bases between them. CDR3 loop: CASSRTGENEKLFF. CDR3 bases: TGTGCCAGCAGCCGAACGGGGGAGAATGAAAAACTGTTTTTT.

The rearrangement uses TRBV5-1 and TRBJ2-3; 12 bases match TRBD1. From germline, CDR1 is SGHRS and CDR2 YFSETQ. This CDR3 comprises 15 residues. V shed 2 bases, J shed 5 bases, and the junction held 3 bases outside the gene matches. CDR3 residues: CASSLGTGGEDTQYF. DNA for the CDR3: TGCGCCAGCAGCTTAGGGACAGGGGGCGAAGATACGCAGTATTTT.

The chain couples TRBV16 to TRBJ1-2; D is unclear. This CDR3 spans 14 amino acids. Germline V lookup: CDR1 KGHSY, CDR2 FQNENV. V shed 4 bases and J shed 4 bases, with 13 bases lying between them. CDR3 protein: CASSRNEGFYGYTF. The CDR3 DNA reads TGTGCCAGCAGCCGAAATGAGGGATTCTATGGCTACACCTTC.

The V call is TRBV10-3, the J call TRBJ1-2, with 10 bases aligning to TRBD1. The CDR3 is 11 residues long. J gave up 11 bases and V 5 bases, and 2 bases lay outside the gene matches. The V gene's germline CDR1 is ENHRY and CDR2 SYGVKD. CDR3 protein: CAISQDRGYTF. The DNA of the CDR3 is TGTGCCATCAGTCAGGACAGGGGGTACACCTTC.

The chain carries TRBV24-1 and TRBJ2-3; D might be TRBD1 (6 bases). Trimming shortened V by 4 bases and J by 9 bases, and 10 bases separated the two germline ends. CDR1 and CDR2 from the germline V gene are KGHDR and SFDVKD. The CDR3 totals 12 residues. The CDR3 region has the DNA TGTGCCACCAGTGAGTCGGACAGCACGCAGTATTTT. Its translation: CATSESDSTQYF.